The text below deals with one TCR beta chain. The antigen is not known. Libraries were prepared by immunoSEQ multiplex PCR; TCRdb keeps only in-frame clonotypes and omits some of them. The repertoire holds about 520,000 clones, with approximately 95% as singletons. The data stem from a study of shared clonotypes between healthy human individuals. Study findings and constraints: Donor scarcity curtailed the genetic and exposure-history diversity represented herein.

Germline V gives CDR1 ENHRY, CDR2 SYGVKD. V dropped 0 bases and J dropped 11; count of bases not matched to a gene: 3. The CDR3 length is 12 residues. The chain combines TRBV10-3 with TRBJ1-1, with 7 bases matching TRBD1. Source material: naive CD4+ T cells sorted from blood. Subset defined: CD45RA+ positively selected. The TCR sequence derives from a woman aged 25 to 39 in good health. The CDR3 nucleotides are TGTGCCATCAGTGAGTCAAGGGGGCGGGCTTTCTTT. It is translated as CAISESRGRAFF.